What follows describes a single T cell receptor (beta chain). Its antigen is undetermined. These data belong to a study of cytomegalovirus exposure and HLA in healthy donors. Study outcomes and limitations: Most TCR sequences showed up rarely, but some public TCRs showed up in many donors. TCR beta chains numbering under 200 were designated cytomegalovirus-associated. That first-cohort TCR clusters tended to co-occur in the approximately 120 validation repertoires was found in a later analysis.

Method: immunoSEQ multiplex PCR; TCRdb's copy keeps in-frame clones and lacks some. Altogether about 200,000 clones are present, approximately 78% being singletons, with the ten largest covering 1% to 1.5%. The source of this sequence is a woman in her twenties or thirties in good health and CMV-seronegative. Sequenced input: PBMCs.

CDR3 in DNA: TGTGCCTGTCTGAAACAGGGACGTTTCTCCTACGAGCAGTACTTC. It codes for CACLKQGRFSYEQYF. The chain recombines TRBV30 with TRBJ2-7, with D perhaps TRBD1 (6 bases). CDR1 GTSNPN and CDR2 SVGIG come from the germline V gene (reference sequence). The CDR3 extends over 15 amino acids. V lost 6 bases and J 0 bases, leaving 18 bases between the germline ends.